This T cell receptor beta chain was sequenced for a study of beta chain features in type 1 diabetes. Expressed TCRB transcripts got sequenced, as all isolated RNA was reverse transcribed. Clones were read by immunoSEQ multiplex PCR, and TCRdb kept only the in-frame ones, dropping some. The table lists 400,000 to 500,000 clones, 11% to 15% of them singletons. Comments on this clone: What it binds is unknown.

V gave up 5 bases and J gave up 4 bases, with 12 bases separating them. CDR3 length equals 13 residues. Germline values: CDR1 PRHDT, CDR2 FYEKMQ (reference sequence). Points from the study as a whole: Equally in patients and controls, PCR might preferentially amplify shorter templates. For type 1 diabetes patients, VDJ junctions showed fewer insertions and more deletions. Moderately but significantly shorter TCRB CDR3s were found in Type 1 diabetes patients in all four CD4+ subsets. Patients showed naive, central memory and Treg TCRB repertoires that appeared more similar than those of healthy donors.

This chain uses TRBV13 with TRBJ2-7; D possibly uses TRBD1 or TRBD2 (5 bases each). This receptor was obtained from a young man in good health. The source material was naive CD4+ T cells from blood. CDR3 DNA sequence: TGTGCCAGCAGCACGGGACCGGGGTACGAGCAGTACGTC. This sequence encodes CASSTGPGYEQYV.